The 25 T cell receptor beta chains in this list originate from one sample, sequenced in a study of shared clonotypes between healthy human individuals. Sequencing was performed with immunoSEQ multiplex PCR; in TCRdb, only in-frame clones are kept and a portion is missing. Among around 2.1 million clones, about 93% were seen once, and the ten largest hold more than 1.5%. CD45RO-negative cells were positively selected for CCR7, leaving out terminally differentiated effector memory CD45RA+ cells. Material: naive CD8+ T cells from PBMCs. Source of these receptors: a man aged 18 to 30 in good health. Some clones in this sample may be carry-over from other donors' samples.

The chain recombines TRBV6-1 with TRBJ2-7, with TRBD2 as a possible D gene (6 bases). The CDR3 sequence is 15 residues long. Germline loops: CDR1 MNHNS, CDR2 SASEGT. The V end was cut by 0 bases, the J end by 2 bases, with 11 bases between. CDR3 nucleotides: TGTGCCAGCAGTGAAGCCGTAGCGGAAGCCTACGAGCAGTACTTC. Its protein product is CASSEAVAEAYEQYF.

The chain couples TRBV7-9 to TRBJ2-7, with 7 bases that match TRBD2. Germline V gives CDR1 SEHNR, CDR2 FQNEAQ (reference sequence). This CDR3 is 15 amino acids long. Losses at the gene ends were 1 base for V and 3 bases for J; bases not matched to a gene: 6. CDR3 amino acids: CASSLGAGVRYEQYF. CDR3 in DNA: TGTGCCAGCAGCTTAGGCGCGGGAGTCCGCTACGAGCAGTACTTC.

The V gene is TRBV15, the J gene TRBJ1-1; possible D gene TRBD1, 5 bases. The CDR3 totals 15 residues. Trimming cost V 5 bases and J 1 base, with 14 bases left between them. CDR1 is LNHNV and CDR2 is YYDKDF in the germline V gene (reference sequence). The CDR3 DNA follows: TGTGCCACCAGCTCCGGGGGACTGCCGAACACTGAAGCTTTCTTT. This sequence encodes CATSSGGLPNTEAFF.

V is TRBV28 and J is TRBJ2-1; TRBD2 matches 7 bases. The germline V gene encodes CDR1 MDHEN and CDR2 SYDVKM. The trim removed 6 bases at V and 4 bases at J, leaving 9 bases unmatched. This CDR3 contains 15 residues. The CDR3 loop is CASRLIQRDYNEQFF. CDR3 DNA: TGTGCCAGCAGATTGATCCAGCGGGATTACAATGAGCAGTTCTTC.

This clone was detected only once. V is TRBV29-1 and J is TRBJ2-7; D might be TRBD2 (6 bases). The CDR3 contains 14 residues. With 5 bases removed from V and 0 bases from J, the gap between germline ends came to 14 bases. In germline, CDR1 is SQVTM, CDR2 ANQGSEA. In DNA, the CDR3 is TGCAGCGTTTTCGGGACTCGCGACTCCTACGAGCAGTACTTC. This encodes CSVFGTRDSYEQYF.

V gene TRBV7-3 combines with J gene TRBJ2-3; TRBD2 matches at 7 bases. The CDR3 consists of 15 residues. J lost 3 bases, V lost 3 bases, and 6 bases had no gene match. CDR1 SGHTA and CDR2 FQGTGA come from the germline V gene. The CDR3 nucleotides are TGTGCCAGCAGCTTCGGCGGGAGAACGACAGATACGCAGTATTTT. Residues: CASSFGGRTTDTQYF. The variable domain in full, completed from reference TRBV7-3 and TRBJ2-3, reads GAGVSQTPSNKVTEKGKYVELRCDPISGHTALYWYRQSLGQGPEFLIYFQGTGAADDSGLPNDRFFAVRPEGSVSTLKIQRTERGDSAVYLCASSFGGRTTDTQYFGPGTRLTVL.

The gene calls are TRBV5-4 and TRBJ2-3; 8 bases are shared with TRBD2. Losses at the gene ends were 1 base for V and 6 bases for J; bases not matched to a gene: 7. Germline lookup yields CDR1 SGHNT and CDR2 YYREEE (reference sequence). The CDR3 length is 15 residues. DNA for the CDR3: TGTGCCAGCAGCTTGTTCGGGAGGGCCGGGGATACGCAGTATTTT. Translating it yields CASSLFGRAGDTQYF.

This chain joins TRBV9 and TRBJ2-1, with TRBD1 identical over 10 bases. Germline trimming cut 2 bases from V and 8 bases from J; bases unmatched to any gene: 1. Germline V lookup: CDR1 SGDLS, CDR2 YYNGEE. The CDR3 is made up of 13 amino acids. The CDR3 protein is CASSVDRGHEQFF. As DNA, the CDR3 is TGTGCCAGCAGCGTCGACAGGGGGCATGAGCAGTTCTTC. Variable domain in full (rest from reference TRBV9 and TRBJ2-1): DSGVTQTPKHLITATGQRVTLRCSPRSGDLSVYWYQQSLDQGLQFLIQYYNGEERAKGNILERFSAQQFPDLHSELNLSSLELGDSALYFCASSVDRGHEQFFGPGTRLTVL.

The CDR3 here is CASSEGARETQYF. CDR3 DNA sequence: TGTGCCAGCAGTGAGGGGGCGCGGGAGACCCAGTACTTC. The gene calls are TRBV27 and TRBJ2-5, with TRBD1 identical over 7 bases. From germline, CDR1 is MNHEY and CDR2 SMNVEV (reference sequence). This CDR3 spans 13 amino acids. The V gene end was trimmed by 5 bases and the J gene end by 5 bases; junction bases not matched to a gene: 5.

The chain links TRBV27 to TRBJ2-3; 9 bases are a match to TRBD1. The V and J ends lost 6 bases and 2 bases, in that order; junction bases with no gene match: 9. CDR1 and CDR2 (germline): MNHEY, SMNVEV (reference sequence). There are 16 residues in the CDR3. Here the CDR3 reads CASRQTGTGLTDTQYF. CDR3 in DNA: TGTGCCAGCAGACAAACCGGGACAGGGCTCACAGATACGCAGTATTTT.

Regarding this clone: The same CDR3 is also encoded by other DNA sequences in this sample. In DNA, the CDR3 is TGTGCCAGCTCCGGTAGCACAGATACGCAGTATTTT. Amino acid sequence: CASSGSTDTQYF. The chain couples TRBV27 to TRBJ2-3; D is ambiguous. V was pared by 8 bases and J by 0 bases, with 6 bases between. The germline gives CDR1 MNHEY, CDR2 SMNVEV (reference sequence). This CDR3 contains 12 residues.

On this clone itself: The sample contains more than one DNA sequence encoding this CDR3. The chain has TRBV28 and TRBJ1-5, with a possible D match to TRBD1 (5 bases). This CDR3 contains 14 residues. Trimming left V 3 bases short and J 2 bases short, with 8 bases between. Per germline, CDR1 MDHEN and CDR2 SYDVKM. CDR3 sequence reads: CASSLMGGNQPQHF. In nucleotides, the CDR3 is TGTGCCAGCAGTTTGATGGGGGGCAATCAGCCCCAGCATTTT.

This chain uses TRBV4-3 with TRBJ2-4, with D tentatively TRBD2 (5 bases). The CDR3 runs 17 residues. V lost 0 bases to trimming and J lost 6 bases, with 18 bases between them. Germline V lookup: CDR1 LGHNA, CDR2 YSLEER. The CDR3 region is CASSQEPGGPSANIQYF. DNA for the CDR3: TGCGCCAGCAGCCAAGAACCCGGAGGCCCGTCAGCAAACATTCAGTACTTC.

This chain uses TRBV27 with TRBJ2-7; 13 positions match TRBD2. The CDR3 totals 20 residues. Losses at the gene ends were 4 bases for V and 1 base for J; bases not matched to a gene: 16. Germline lookup yields CDR1 MNHEY and CDR2 SMNVEV (reference sequence). Here the CDR3 DNA reads TGTGCCAGCAGTTCTCGGCCGGGACTAGCGGGACAAGAGGGATCCTACGAGCAGTACTTC. This encodes CASSSRPGLAGQEGSYEQYF.

CDR3 sequence (DNA): TGTGCCAGCAGTGAAGTTGTAGGGTACAATGAGCAGTTCTTC. It yields the protein CASSEVVGYNEQFF. The chain couples TRBV6-1 to TRBJ2-1, with D uncertain. The germline V gene has CDR1 MNHNS and CDR2 SASEGT. V was cut by 1 base and J by 4 bases, with 8 bases left in between. The length of the CDR3 is 14 residues.

This clone has only one observation. Here the CDR3 DNA reads TGTGCCAGCAGTTCGGAGGATCCGAACTCTGGAAACACCATATATTTT. Translation: CASSSEDPNSGNTIYF. V gene TRBV6-5 combines with J gene TRBJ1-3, with D unclear. Germline assignment: CDR1 MNHEY and CDR2 SVGAGI. This CDR3 is built from 16 residues. Deletions cut 4 bases from V and 0 bases from J, with 13 bases between.

With regard to this clone: This specimen includes other DNA sequences encoding the same CDR3. This chain connects TRBV27 to TRBJ2-7; TRBD1 agrees at 7 bases. The ends lost 6 bases at V and 4 bases at J; junction bases unmatched: 3. This CDR3 spans 12 amino acids. Germline CDR1 reads MNHEY; CDR2 reads SMNVEV (reference sequence). As DNA, the CDR3 is TGTGCCAGCAGCACACAGGGGTACGAGCAGTACTTC. It codes for CASSTQGYEQYF.

This clone was counted a single time. The gene calls are TRBV30 and TRBJ2-5, with TRBD2 matching 10 bases. The tail of the sequence fits TRBJ2-7 better, so the J call may be wrong. The CDR3 runs to 17 residues. CDR1 is GTSNPN, CDR2 SVGIG, per germline (reference sequence). CDR3 in amino acids: CAWRLYLWTSGGYEQYF. The CDR3, as DNA: TGTGCCTGGAGACTTTATTTATGGACTAGCGGAGGCTACGAGCAGTACTTC.

In this sample, this clone turned up once. The rearrangement links TRBV5-1 to TRBJ1-5; D might be TRBD1 (5 bases). V lost 1 base and J lost 4, with 6 bases in between. The length of the CDR3 is 13 residues. CDR1 is SGHRS, CDR2 YFSETQ, per germline. CDR3 protein: CASSLWGNQPQHF. In nucleotides, the CDR3 is TGCGCCAGCAGCTTGTGGGGGAATCAGCCCCAGCATTTT.

The chain uses TRBV27 and TRBJ2-7, with 8 bases lining up with TRBD2. J gave up 3 bases and V 8 bases, and 12 bases lay outside the gene matches. The V gene's germline CDR1 is MNHEY and CDR2 SMNVEV (reference sequence). CDR3 length: 15 residues. CDR3 sequence reads: CASRLEAGANYEQYF. CDR3 coding DNA: TGTGCCAGCCGACTCGAAGCGGGAGCGAACTACGAGCAGTACTTC.

The chain couples TRBV2 to TRBJ2-7; D not certain. From germline, CDR1 is SNHLY and CDR2 FYNNEI. The CDR3 loop spans 12 amino acids. V was cut by 10 bases and J by 2 bases, with 12 bases left in between. CDR3 in DNA: TGTGCCACAGGAGCCCGTCCCTACGAGCAGTACTTC. Its protein product is CATGARPYEQYF.

The chain carries TRBV14 and TRBJ2-7; D gene unclear. The length of the CDR3 is 12 residues. The ends were cut back, 3 bases at V and 4 bases at J, with 7 bases in the middle. Germline V gene lookup returns CDR1 SGHDN and CDR2 FVKESK. CDR3 sequence (DNA): TGTGCCAGCAGCCACATCCCTTACGAGCAGTACTTC. It specifies CASSHIPYEQYF.

The chain uses TRBV19 and TRBJ2-1; D unclear. Germline-derived CDR1 and CDR2 are LNHDA and SQIVND (reference sequence). V was trimmed by 7 bases and J by 0 bases, leaving 13 bases between them. The CDR3 extends over 15 amino acids. As DNA, the CDR3 is TGTGCCAGTACCATCGGGCAGGACTCCTACAATGAGCAGTTCTTC. Its protein is CASTIGQDSYNEQFF. Combining the CDR3 with reference TRBV19 and TRBJ2-1 gives the whole variable domain DGGITQSPKYLFRKEGQNVTLSCEQNLNHDAMYWYRQDPGQGLRLIYYSQIVNDFQKGDIAEGYSVSREKKESFPLTVTSAQKNPTAFYLCASTIGQDSYNEQFFGPGTRLTVL.

The chain carries TRBV27 and TRBJ1-2, with a possible D match to TRBD1 (5 bases). This CDR3 comprises 15 residues. V lost 0 bases and J 4 bases, leaving 12 bases between the germline ends. CDR1 is MNHEY, CDR2 SMNVEV, per germline (reference sequence). The CDR3 coding sequence is TGTGCCAGCAGTTTATCGCTGGGGACGGGCTATGGCTACACCTTC. Translating gives CASSLSLGTGYGYTF.

V and J are TRBV5-5 and TRBJ1-3; 8 positions match TRBD1. The CDR3 is made up of 14 amino acids. V was pared by 4 bases and J by 4 bases, with 4 bases of the junction left unmatched. The V gene's germline CDR1 is SGHKS and CDR2 YYEKEE (reference sequence). The CDR3 coding sequence is TGTGCCAGCAGCCATACAGGGGGAGGAAACACCATATATTTT. Translated, it gives CASSHTGGGNTIYF.